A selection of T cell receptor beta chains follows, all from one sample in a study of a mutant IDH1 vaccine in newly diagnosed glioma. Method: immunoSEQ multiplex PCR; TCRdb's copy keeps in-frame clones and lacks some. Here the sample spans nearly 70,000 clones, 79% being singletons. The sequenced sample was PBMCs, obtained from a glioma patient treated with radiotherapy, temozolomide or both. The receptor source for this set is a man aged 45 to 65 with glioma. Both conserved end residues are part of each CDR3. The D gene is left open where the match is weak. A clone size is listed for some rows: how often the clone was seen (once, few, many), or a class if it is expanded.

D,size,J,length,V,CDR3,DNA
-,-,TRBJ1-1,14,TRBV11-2,CASSLADSGTEAFF,TGTGCCAGCAGCTTAGCGGACAGTGGCACTGAAGCTTTCTTT
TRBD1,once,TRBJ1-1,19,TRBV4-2,CASSQELHTVGTGNTEAFF,TGTGCCAGCAGCCAAGAACTCCATACGGTCGGGACAGGGAACACTGAAGCTTTCTTT
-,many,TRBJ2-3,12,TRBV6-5,CASSQDWDTQYF,TGTGCCAGCAGCCAGGACTGGGATACGCAGTATTTT
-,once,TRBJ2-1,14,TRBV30,CAWRDTEVRNEQFF,TGTGCCTGGAGGGATACAGAGGTGCGGAATGAGCAGTTCTTC
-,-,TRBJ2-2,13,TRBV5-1,CASRLGNTGELFF,TGCGCCAGCCGTTTGGGGAACACCGGGGAGCTGTTTTTT
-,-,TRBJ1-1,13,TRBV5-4,CASSLQGGTEAFF,TGTGCCAGCAGCCTACAGGGAGGCACTGAAGCTTTCTTT
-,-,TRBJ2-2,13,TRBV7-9,CASSSLYTGELFF,TGTGCCAGCAGCTCTCTTTACACCGGGGAGCTGTTTTTT
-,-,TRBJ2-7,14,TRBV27,CASSPFPNMYEQYF,TGTGCCAGCAGCCCCTTTCCGAATATGTACGAGCAGTACTTC
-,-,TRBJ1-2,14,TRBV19,CASTRRDGNYGYTF,TGTGCCAGTACTCGCCGGGACGGTAACTATGGCTACACCTTC
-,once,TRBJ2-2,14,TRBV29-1,CSVAWERGAGELFF,TGCAGCGTTGCCTGGGAGAGGGGGGCCGGGGAGCTGTTTTTT